These 27 T cell receptor beta chains share one sample of origin, sequenced in a study of PD-L1 blockade in urothelial cancer. Sequenced by immunoSEQ multiplex PCR; TCRdb stores in-frame clones only, minus some. The sample holds tens of thousands of clones; approximately 89% are singletons and the top ten take about 0.91%. Time point noted: peripheral blood 6 weeks after treatment start. This specimen was PBMCs, taken around atezolizumab (anti-PD-L1) treatment. Source of these receptors: an elderly woman with urothelial cancer.

The chain is built from TRBV9 and TRBJ1-4, with a possible D match to TRBD1 (5 bases). The CDR3 is made up of 16 amino acids. Germline V lookup: CDR1 SGDLS, CDR2 YYNGEE. V was trimmed by 4 bases and J by 3 bases, leaving 16 bases between them. For the CDR3, the DNA is TGTGCCAGCAGCCCCTCCGCGGGACGGTCTAATGAAAAACTGTTTTTT. It translates to CASSPSAGRSNEKLFF.

This chain connects TRBV28 to TRBJ1-2, with no clear D. Trimming cost V 2 bases and J 2 bases, with 9 bases left between them. CDR1 and CDR2 from the germline V gene are MDHEN and SYDVKM. The CDR3 is 14 amino acids. The CDR3 DNA reads TGTGCCAGCAGTTTAGGAGGCGGGAACTATGGCTACACCTTC. The encoded protein is CASSLGGGNYGYTF.

In its sample, this clone was seen a few times. V gene TRBV28 combines with J gene TRBJ2-7; 11 bases match TRBD2. Losses at the gene ends were 5 bases for V and 4 bases for J; bases not matched to a gene: 4. The CDR3 is 14 residues long. Germline CDR1 reads MDHEN; CDR2 reads SYDVKM. The CDR3 nucleotides are TGTGCCAGCAGTCCGGGACTAGCGGAGTACGAGCAGTACTTC. It yields the protein CASSPGLAEYEQYF.

This sequence joins TRBV9 and TRBJ1-2; D may be TRBD1 (5 bases). The CDR3 consists of 14 residues. V was cut by 0 bases and J by 4 bases, with 10 bases left in between. Germline V gives CDR1 SGDLS, CDR2 YYNGEE. The CDR3 nucleotides are TGTGCCAGCAGCGTAGGGGAGGGGCCCTATGGCTACACCTTC. It codes for CASSVGEGPYGYTF.

In its sample, this clone was seen once. The chain recombines TRBV28 with TRBJ2-1; D uncertain. Trimming took off 6 bases at V and 11 bases at J, with 20 bases between the two ends. The CDR3 is 14 amino acids. Germline CDR1 reads MDHEN; CDR2 reads SYDVKM. CDR3 in amino acids: CASSLIPADRKQFF. The CDR3 nucleotides are TGTGCCAGCAGCTTAATACCTGCCGATAGAAAGCAGTTCTTC.

The chain uses TRBV28 and TRBJ1-1; TRBD1 might be the D (5 bases). V lost 5 bases, J lost 3 bases, and 19 bases lay in between. Germline loops: CDR1 MDHEN, CDR2 SYDVKM. The CDR3 covers 16 residues. The CDR3 region has the DNA TGTGCCAGCAGTACACCTCTGGGGGGTATGCACACTGAAGCTTTCTTT. Its protein product is CASSTPLGGMHTEAFF.

The rearrangement links TRBV6-1 to TRBJ1-1, with D perhaps TRBD1 (6 bases). Germline V gene lookup returns CDR1 MNHNS and CDR2 SASEGT. The CDR3 length is 15 residues. Between the trimmed V and J ends, which lost 0 bases and 5 bases, there was a span of 13 bases. CDR3 in DNA: TGTGCCAGCAGTGAAGCAGGGGGTCCGACGACTGAAGCTTTCTTT. It translates to CASSEAGGPTTEAFF.

The gene calls are TRBV7-2 and TRBJ2-7, with D maybe TRBD2 (5 bases). V lost 3 bases to trimming and J lost 4 bases, with 10 bases between them. The germline V gene has CDR1 SGHTA and CDR2 FQGNSA. The CDR3 length is 13 residues. This CDR3 is CASSFTGEYEQYF. CDR3 bases: TGTGCCAGCAGCTTCACTGGGGAGTACGAGCAGTACTTC.

The chain recombines TRBV6-1 with TRBJ1-5, with a possible D match to TRBD1 (5 bases). The length of the CDR3 is 14 residues. The V end was cut by 5 bases, the J end by 5 bases, with 13 bases between. Germline V gene sequence: CDR1 MNHNS, CDR2 SASEGT. CDR3 amino acids: CASSSTQGYQPQHF. In nucleotides, the CDR3 is TGTGCCAGCAGTTCCACTCAGGGTTATCAGCCCCAGCATTTT.

The chain joins TRBV11-1 to TRBJ2-7, with 9 bases aligning to TRBD1. The CDR3 is 16 residues long. CDR1 is SGHAT, CDR2 FQDESV, per germline (reference sequence). The J segment lost 1 base and the V segment lost 2 bases, leaving 6 bases of the junction unmatched. The CDR3 region has the DNA TGTGCCAGCAGCTTATTGCAGGACAGGGGATCCTACGAGCAGTACTTC. It yields the protein CASSLLQDRGSYEQYF.

The V gene is TRBV9, the J gene TRBJ2-1; 7 bases match TRBD2. Germline CDR1 is SGDLS and CDR2 is YYNGEE. The CDR3 is made up of 13 amino acids. After removal of 4 bases from V and 6 bases from J, the junction contained 4 bases not matched to a gene. The CDR3 bases are TGTGCCAGCAGCACCCGGACTAGCAATGAGCAGTTCTTC. This codes for CASSTRTSNEQFF. Full variable domain (rest looked up from reference TRBV9 and TRBJ2-1): DSGVTQTPKHLITATGQRVTLRCSPRSGDLSVYWYQQSLDQGLQFLIQYYNGEERAKGNILERFSAQQFPDLHSELNLSSLELGDSALYFCASSTRTSNEQFFGPGTRLTVL.

In nucleotides, the CDR3 is TGCGCCAGCAGCCAAGTGGGACAGGCAGATACGCAGTATTTT. Its protein product is CASSQVGQADTQYF. The chain couples TRBV4-1 to TRBJ2-3; TRBD1 matches at 8 bases. V lost 1 base to trimming and J lost 4 bases; unmatched junction nucleotides: 1. Germline-derived CDR1 and CDR2 are MGHRA and YSYEKL. The CDR3 consists of 14 residues.

The V and J genes are TRBV29-1 and TRBJ1-4; D is unclear. Looked up from germline, CDR1 is SQVTM and CDR2 is ANQGSEA. V lost 5 bases to trimming and J lost 3 bases, with 10 bases between them. This CDR3 is 13 amino acids long. In DNA, the CDR3 is TGCAGCGTTAGAGTCGGGGCTAATGAAAAACTGTTTTTT. Its translation is CSVRVGANEKLFF. Based on the CDR3 plus reference TRBV29-1 and TRBJ1-4, the full variable domain is SAVISQKPSRDICQRGTSLTIQCQVDSQVTMMFWYRQQPGQSLTLIATANQGSEATYESGFVIDKFPISRPNLTFSTLTVSNMSPEDSSIYLCSVRVGANEKLFFGSGTQLSVL.

The chain recombines TRBV7-9 with TRBJ2-1; tentatively, D is TRBD2 (7 bases). The CDR3 has 15 residues. With 6 bases removed from V and 2 bases from J, the gap between germline ends came to 14 bases. Germline V gene sequence: CDR1 SEHNR, CDR2 FQNEAQ (reference sequence). CDR3 DNA: TGTGCCAGCAGATCACAGGGAGGGCCCTACAATGAGCAGTTCTTC. Residues: CASRSQGGPYNEQFF.

This clone came up once. The chain carries TRBV28 and TRBJ1-2, with TRBD1 as a possible D gene (6 bases). The CDR3 extends over 13 amino acids. The ends were cut back, 5 bases at V and 8 bases at J, with 15 bases in the middle. The V gene's germline CDR1 is MDHEN and CDR2 SYDVKM. CDR3 nucleotide sequence: TGTGCCAGCAGTACCCGCCCAGGGGAAGGCTACACCTTC. It yields the protein CASSTRPGEGYTF.

Details on this clone: One end of the junction fails to match germline, which may point to a read error. The V call is TRBV19, the J call TRBJ2-1, with 12 bases that match TRBD2. The CDR3 runs 19 residues. Per germline, CDR1 LNHDA and CDR2 SQIVND (reference sequence). The CDR3 sequence is CASMPSGGTSGSGYNGQFF. For the CDR3, the DNA is TGTGCCAGTATGCCGAGTGGGGGGACTAGCGGGTCGGGGTACAATGGGCAGTTCTTC.

This chain uses TRBV5-5 with TRBJ2-7, with 7 bases lining up with TRBD2. From germline, CDR1 is SGHKS and CDR2 YYEKEE (reference sequence). There are 15 residues in the CDR3. Unmatched junction bases numbered 8, after V lost 4 bases and J lost 1 base. CDR3 DNA sequence: TGTGCCAGCAGCCTGGCTCCTAGCGGATCCTACGAGCAGTACTTC. The encoded protein is CASSLAPSGSYEQYF. Together with reference TRBV5-5 and TRBJ2-7, the CDR3 gives the full variable domain: DAGVTQSPTHLIKTRGQQVTLRCSPISGHKSVSWYQQVLGQGPQFIFQYYEKEERGRGNFPDRFSARQFPNYSSELNVNALLLGDSALYLCASSLAPSGSYEQYFGPGTRLTVT.

The chain links TRBV5-1 to TRBJ1-1; 7 bases are a match to TRBD1. CDR1 and CDR2 (germline): SGHRS, YFSETQ. The CDR3 sequence is 13 residues long. J was trimmed by 4 bases and V by 7 bases; bases with no gene match: 7. CDR3 residues: CASGGGAGTEAFF. CDR3 nucleotide sequence: TGCGCCAGCGGAGGGGGCGCGGGCACTGAAGCTTTCTTT.

The chain links TRBV28 to TRBJ2-5; D might be TRBD2 (6 bases). Germline V gene lookup returns CDR1 MDHEN and CDR2 SYDVKM. The CDR3 runs to 13 residues. V was trimmed by 5 bases and J by 3 bases, leaving 10 bases between them. CDR3 residues: CASSNGGEETQYF. The CDR3 region has the DNA TGTGCCAGCAGTAACGGCGGGGAAGAGACCCAGTACTTC.

The chain employs TRBV5-1 and TRBJ1-2, with a possible D match to TRBD1 (6 bases). The V and J ends lost 0 bases and 8 bases respectively, with 14 bases between them. Germline loops: CDR1 SGHRS, CDR2 YFSETQ. The CDR3 sequence is 14 residues long. CDR3 protein: CASSLASGAVGYTF. The CDR3 DNA is TGCGCCAGCAGCTTGGCTTCAGGGGCTGTGGGCTACACCTTC.

The CDR3 loop reads CASSSNGLAGKETQYF. The DNA for the CDR3 is TGTGCCAGCAGCTCCAACGGACTAGCGGGAAAAGAGACCCAGTACTTC. The rearrangement uses TRBV5-4 and TRBJ2-5; TRBD2 aligns across 12 bases. The V and J ends lost 3 bases and 3 bases, in that order; junction bases with no gene match: 6. CDR1 is SGHNT, CDR2 YYREEE, per germline (reference sequence). The length of the CDR3 is 16 residues. Using reference TRBV5-4 and TRBJ2-5 for the parts outside the CDR3, the full variable domain is ETGVTQSPTHLIKTRGQQVTLRCSSQSGHNTVSWYQQALGQGPQFIFQYYREEENGRGNFPPRFSGLQFPNYSSELNVNALELDDSALYLCASSSNGLAGKETQYFGPGTRLLVL.

The CDR3 protein is CASSPRLGQWEQFF. The CDR3 bases are TGTGCCAGCAGCCCTAGACTGGGACAATGGGAGCAGTTCTTC. This chain links TRBV7-2 with TRBJ2-1, with a tentative D call TRBD1 (6 bases). The germline V and J ends were trimmed by 5 bases and 10 bases, with 18 bases remaining between them. Germline V gives CDR1 SGHTA, CDR2 FQGNSA. The CDR3 extends over 14 amino acids.

The chain uses TRBV18 and TRBJ2-1, with 8 nucleotides matching TRBD1. The CDR3 contains 16 residues. Germline CDR1 KGHSH, CDR2 LQKENI. Trimming removed 0 bases from V and 2 bases from J; junction bases left unmatched: 3. The CDR3 here is CASSPPDRVAYNEQFF. The DNA for the CDR3 is TGTGCCAGCTCACCACCGGACAGGGTCGCCTACAATGAGCAGTTCTTC.

This chain connects TRBV18 to TRBJ2-3, with TRBD2 matching 11 bases. CDR3 size: 17 residues. V lost 4 bases and J lost 0; bases outside the gene matches: 6. Per germline, CDR1 KGHSH and CDR2 LQKENI. DNA for the CDR3: TGTGCCAGCTCACTCCGGCCTAGCGGGGGGAGCACAGATACGCAGTATTTT. It encodes CASSLRPSGGSTDTQYF.

This chain links TRBV6-5 with TRBJ1-4; 8 nucleotides align to TRBD1. Germline lookup yields CDR1 MNHEY and CDR2 SVGAGI. V dropped 5 bases and J dropped 8; count of bases not matched to a gene: 10. The CDR3 loop spans 15 amino acids. For the CDR3, the DNA is TGTGCCAGCAGTCCCTGGGACAGGTCCCCAGAAAAACTGTTTTTT. It translates to CASSPWDRSPEKLFF.

This clone has just one count. The J gene is TRBJ2-7, the V gene TRBV9; 8 bases line up with TRBD1. Trimming at V came to 0 bases and at J to 4 bases, leaving 6 bases not matched to a gene. This CDR3 contains 15 residues. Germline V CDR1 and CDR2: SGDLS, YYNGEE. The CDR3 nucleotides are TGTGCCAGCAGCGTAGAGGGACAGGACTTTTACGAGCAGTACTTC. Translation: CASSVEGQDFYEQYF.

This chain links TRBV13 with TRBJ2-1; D possibly corresponds to TRBD2 (6 bases). Trimming left V 3 bases short and J 0 bases short, with 9 bases between. The CDR3 has 15 residues. Germline CDR1 reads PRHDT; CDR2 reads FYEKMQ (reference sequence). The CDR3 DNA sequence: TGTGCCAGCAGCTTCCTAGCGTTCTCCTACAATGAGCAGTTCTTC. It encodes CASSFLAFSYNEQFF.